These T cell receptor beta chains were read from a single sample in a study of blood T cell repertoires in COVID-19. This table comes from immunoSEQ multiplex PCR, and its TCRdb copy is limited to in-frame clones, with some not included. The sample records under 200,000 clones, around 86% being singletons. The specimen sequenced was peripheral blood. The receptors stem from a man aged 65 to 85 who had recovered from COVID-19. The CDR3 runs from the conserved cysteine through the conserved F or W. D genes are given only for firm matches. A clone size is listed for some rows: how often the clone was seen (once, few, many), or a class if it is expanded.

J gene,clone size,V gene,D gene,CDR3 DNA,CDR3 protein
TRBJ2-1,-,TRBV9,TRBD2,TGTGCCAGCAGTCCCCAGCGGGAGGGAGTGGGAGAGCAGTTCTTC,CASSPQREGVGEQFF
TRBJ2-1,-,TRBV27,-,TGTGCCAGCAGTGTCGGGAACTCCTACAATGAGCAGTTCTTC,CASSVGNSYNEQFF
TRBJ1-2,-,TRBV6-1,TRBD1,TGTGCCAGCAGTCCGCCGGGACAGCTAGTCTATGGCTACACCTTC,CASSPPGQLVYGYTF
TRBJ2-5,-,TRBV4-1,TRBD2,TGCGCCAGCAGCCAAGACCCGACTAGCGGGGTACAAGAGACCCAGTACTTC,CASSQDPTSGVQETQYF
TRBJ2-3,-,TRBV5-1,TRBD1,TGCGCCAGCAGCAGGGACAGTAGCACAGATACGCAGTATTTT,CASSRDSSTDTQYF
TRBJ1-5,-,TRBV25-1,TRBD1,TGTGCCAGTGAACAGACCGGGACAGGGGGAAATCAGCCCCAGCATTTT,CASEQTGTGGNQPQHF
TRBJ2-5,-,TRBV5-1,TRBD1,TGCGCCAGCAGCCTCGCGGACAGGGGGGAGACCCAGTACTTC,CASSLADRGETQYF
TRBJ2-3,-,TRBV4-2,-,TGTGCCAGCAGCCCCTTGTGGGAGCTTAGCACAGATACGCAGTATTTT,CASSPLWELSTDTQYF
TRBJ2-7,few,TRBV6-5,TRBD1,TGTGCCAGCAGACCAGGACAGGGGGCTAACTACGAGCAGTACTTC,CASRPGQGANYEQYF
TRBJ2-2,-,TRBV7-9,-,TGTGCCAGCAGCTCTATAAGCGCCGGGGAGCTGTTTTTT,CASSSISAGELFF
TRBJ2-3,-,TRBV5-5,TRBD2,TGTGCCAGCAGCTTGGTACGGGGGGGGATCCCTAGCACAGATACGCAGTATTTT,CASSLVRGGIPSTDTQYF
TRBJ2-7,-,TRBV19,TRBD2,TGTGCCAGTAGTACCCACTCCCGACTAGCGGGTTCCTACGAGCAGTACTTC,CASSTHSRLAGSYEQYF
TRBJ2-4,-,TRBV2,-,TGTGCCAGCAGTGAGGGGGGGCTCGGCATTCAGTACTTC,CASSEGGLGIQYF
TRBJ1-2,-,TRBV30,-,TGTGCCTGGAGTGTACGGTCCCCCCATAACTATGGCTACACCTTC,CAWSVRSPHNYGYTF
TRBJ2-5,-,TRBV6-5,TRBD1,TGTGCCAGCAGCCCGGGACAGCAACAAGAGACCCAGTACTTC,CASSPGQQQETQYF
TRBJ2-1,-,TRBV14,-,TGTGCCAGCACCCTATCACCGGGTAGGAATGAGCAGTTCTTC,CASTLSPGRNEQFF
TRBJ2-7,-,TRBV28,TRBD2,TGTGCCAGCAGTCCCCGAACTAGCGGAGGGCGGACCTACGAGCAGTACTTC,CASSPRTSGGRTYEQYF
TRBJ1-2,-,TRBV28,-,TGTGCCAGCAGTGCTACCGTACTATGGGGCTACACCTTC,CASSATVLWGYTF
TRBJ2-3,-,TRBV10-1,-,TGCGCCAGCAGTGTTGTTCAGGGTGTGGGGACAGATACGCAGTATTTT,CASSVVQGVGTDTQYF
TRBJ2-5,-,TRBV7-3,TRBD2,TGTGCCAGCGCCGGGACTAGCGGAAAACAAGAGACCCAGTACTTC,CASAGTSGKQETQYF
TRBJ1-1,-,TRBV29-1,-,TGCAGCGTTGAGGGGCCTAAGAATGCTTTCTTT,CSVEGPKNAFF
TRBJ2-3,-,TRBV28,TRBD2,TGTGCCAGCAGCCGGGGGGGGGACCCCACAGATACGCAGTATTTT,CASSRGGDPTDTQYF
TRBJ2-7,-,TRBV28,-,TGTGCCAGCAGTTCCTGGGGGGGCTCGCGGGACTACGAGCAGTACTTC,CASSSWGGSRDYEQYF
TRBJ1-1,-,TRBV5-4,TRBD1,TGTGCCAGCAGCTTGACCCAGGGGGGCACTGAAGCTTTCTTT,CASSLTQGGTEAFF
TRBJ1-2,-,TRBV7-8,TRBD1,TGTGCCAGCAGCTCCGGGACAGGGGTCGGCTATGGCTACACCTTC,CASSSGTGVGYGYTF
TRBJ2-3,-,TRBV14,TRBD1,TGTGCCAGCAGCCAAGGGGACAGGGGATGGGCAGATACGCAGTATTTT,CASSQGDRGWADTQYF
TRBJ2-2,-,TRBV7-6,TRBD2,TGTGCCAGCAGTCTAGGACTAGCGGGAGGGATGGTTACCGGGGAGCTGTTTTTT,CASSLGLAGGMVTGELFF
TRBJ1-1,-,TRBV24-1,TRBD1,TGTGCCACCAGTGAGGGCGGGGACAGGTACTTT,CATSEGGDRYF
TRBJ1-1,-,TRBV3-1/TRBV3-2,-,TGTGCCAGCAGCCAAGCGACATCCCGGGCTTTCTTT,CASSQATSRAFF